This T cell receptor (beta chain) was profiled in a study of cytomegalovirus exposure and HLA in healthy donors. Study observations and caveats: A later analysis linked a missense DCLRE1C variant to TCR beta V- and J-gene trimming.

As regards this clone: Its antigen is not identified.

There are 15 residues in the CDR3. CDR1 and CDR2 (germline): MNHNY, SVGAGI (reference sequence). V lost 6 bases, J lost 3 bases, and 9 bases stayed unmatched. The primer mix had 60 Vbeta and 13 Jbeta primers. The method was immunoSEQ multiplex PCR; TCRdb's version includes in-frame clones alone and lacks a portion of them. The repertoire holds around 62,000 clones, with around three quarters as singletons. These donors counted as nominally healthy when sampled, but unrecorded immune exposures were likely. The sequence derives from a man aged 60 to 69 in good health and CMV-seropositive. The V gene is TRBV6-6, the J gene TRBJ2-7, with 9 bases identical to TRBD1. The source material was PBMCs. CDR3 DNA sequence: TGTGCCAGCAGGCCGGGACAGGGCGGGTTCTACGAGCAGTACTTC. Amino acids: CASRPGQGGFYEQYF.